This paragraph reports one T cell receptor beta chain. The sample belongs to a study of T-cell reconstitution after alpha-beta-depleted transplantation in children. Using unique molecular identifiers, the investigators prepared the TCRbeta library. TCRdb reanalysed the PCR reads using MiXCR and keeps one entry per CDR3 protein. Counted here are hundreds of thousands of distinct CDR3 sequences, about 10% occurring once; the ten biggest clones make up about 4%. The V and J ends lost 7 bases and 3 bases, in that order; junction bases with no gene match: 6. The germline V gene encodes CDR1 LNHDA and CDR2 SQIVND (reference sequence). This CDR3 spans 13 amino acids.

This clonotype was sampled from a human donor who donated a stem cell graft to a child with acute myeloid leukemia. The sequencing used PBMCs from the stem cell graft donor, collected from the stem cell graft. The chain is built from TRBV19 and TRBJ2-7; TRBD1 matches at 7 bases. In DNA form, the CDR3 reads TGTGCCAGTAATCCGACAGGGTACTACGAGCAGTACTTC. It is translated as CASNPTGYYEQYF.